The rows below give T cell receptor beta chains drawn from one sample of a study of PD-1 blockade in mismatch repair-deficient tumors. Method: immunoSEQ multiplex PCR; TCRdb's copy keeps in-frame clones and lacks some. The sample has 39,000 or so clones, approximately 80% seen once. The sample was PBMCs, taken around 38 weeks after starting pembrolizumab. All receptors derive from an adult with mismatch repair-deficient cancer. CDR3s include the opening cysteine and the closing phenylalanine or tryptophan. The order of the fields is V gene, J gene, D gene, CDR3 protein, CDR3 DNA. A D gene is named only where the DNA matches it firmly.

v_gene: TRBV27; j_gene: TRBJ2-2; d_gene: TRBD1; CDR3aa: CASRRGKRELTGDRGELFF; CDR3nt: TGTGCCAGCAGGAGAGGGAAGAGGGAATTAACAGGGGATAGAGGGGAGCTGTTTTTT
v_gene: TRBV18; j_gene: TRBJ2-7; d_gene: TRBD2; CDR3aa: CASSPLSGGLAGVEYYEQYF; CDR3nt: TGTGCCAGCTCACCACTCAGTGGGGGACTAGCGGGAGTAGAGTACTACGAGCAGTACTTC
v_gene: TRBV7-8; j_gene: TRBJ2-7; d_gene: TRBD1; CDR3aa: CASSVTGGIYEQYF; CDR3nt: TGTGCCAGCAGCGTGACAGGGGGCATCTACGAGCAGTACTTC
v_gene: TRBV19; j_gene: TRBJ2-1; d_gene: TRBD1; CDR3aa: CASTTLGTGDYNEQFF; CDR3nt: TGTGCCAGTACCACCCTAGGGACAGGGGACTACAATGAGCAGTTCTTC
v_gene: TRBV4-2; j_gene: TRBJ2-6; d_gene: NA; CDR3aa: CASSQPGNSALNGANVLTF; CDR3nt: TGTGCCAGCAGCCAACCCGGGAATTCCGCTCTTAATGGGGCCAACGTCCTGACTTTC
v_gene: TRBV28; j_gene: TRBJ2-5; d_gene: NA; CDR3aa: CASTLPPGLARGQETQYF; CDR3nt: TGTGCCAGCACCCTTCCCCCCGGGCTAGCGAGAGGACAAGAGACCCAGTACTTC
v_gene: TRBV5-1; j_gene: TRBJ2-5; d_gene: TRBD2; CDR3aa: CASSVGLAEETQYF; CDR3nt: TGCGCCAGCAGCGTGGGACTAGCGGAAGAGACCCAGTACTTC
v_gene: TRBV27; j_gene: TRBJ1-2; d_gene: NA; CDR3aa: CASSARTRHRDYGYTF; CDR3nt: TGTGCCAGCAGTGCTAGGACAAGACACAGGGACTATGGCTACACCTTC
v_gene: TRBV19; j_gene: TRBJ2-7; d_gene: TRBD1; CDR3aa: CATRDSYYEQYF; CDR3nt: TGTGCCACCCGGGACAGTTACTACGAGCAGTACTTC
v_gene: TRBV28; j_gene: TRBJ1-5; d_gene: TRBD1; CDR3aa: CASSRTGGLGQPQHF; CDR3nt: TGTGCCAGCAGCCGAACAGGGGGCCTTGGACAGCCCCAGCATTTT